This entry describes one TCR beta chain. Its antigen target is currently unknown. No base qualities exist here, and no much larger clone lies one base off it. The instrument given in TCRdb is Illumina NovaSeq 6000. cDNA libraries for TCRalpha and TCRbeta were prepared by 5'RACE using constant-segment primers, with sample barcodes and unique molecular identifiers added. Trizol reagent was used to extract RNA from every sample. Amplification of the libraries took two PCR steps, and the second step added a second sample barcode plus Illumina TruSeq adapters. Libraries were sequenced on an Illumina NovaSeq with 2 x 150 bp paired-end reads. From the authors' description of their analysis: With migec v1.2.7, reads were demultiplexed and then collapsed into UMI-guided consensus sequences. Using mixcr v2.1.11, UMI consensuses were aligned to TRA and TRB V and J templates and then assembled into clonotypes. A clonotype was counted as expanded or contracted only when both edgeR and NoisET called the clonotype significant, with the noise models trained on biological replicates. For edgeR calls, the cutoffs were a false discovery rate-adjusted p below 0.01 and a log2 fold-change threshold of 1. As an exploratory analysis of dynamics, PCA with hierarchical clustering was applied to max-normalized trajectories of the 1000 most abundant clonotypes. The CD4 or CD8 phenotype of responding clones was assigned using the separately sequenced CD4+ and CD8+ repertoires. TCRdb reworked the public reads: Q25 trimming with fastp, MiXCR clone assembly, productive beta chains retained. Each CDR3 protein appears once, grouped with its most common genes and DNA. TCRdb's processing, not the authors', yielded these V and J calls. This sample gives fewer than 300,000 distinct CDR3 sequences in total; 16% of them show up just once. Around 21% of the sample is in the top ten clones.

V loses 3 bases of germline sequence and J loses 8 bases, and the interval between the two ends is 19 bases. Per the germline V gene, ENHRY is the CDR1 and SYGVKD is the CDR2. Measured from the cysteine to the phenylalanine, the CDR3 is 15 residues long. Of all the DNA, just the CDR3 is kept, 45 bases in frame from base 1. This entry belongs to a study of T-cell memory formation after mild COVID-19 (dated by TCRdb to the early 2020s). With regard to the full study: Most TCR sequence clusters were specific to one of the two donors. Longitudinal TCRalpha and TCRbeta repertoire sequencing tracked T-cell clones expanding and contracting after mild COVID-19 in two donors. The cohort was made up of two young adult volunteers, one female and one male, who were previously healthy.

Ficoll-Paque density gradient centrifugation was used to isolate PBMCs. What the authors observed across the whole study: The second-wave clones that peaked on day 37 were not confirmed to be SARS-CoV-2 specific. Contracting CD4+ clones were found mainly in CM and EM memory subsets, while CD8+ clones were enriched in EMRA. The study included only a couple of mild cases, and larger cohorts that include severe cases with pre-infection samples were judged to be necessary. Clones that contracted from day 15 to 85 showed balanced CD4/CD8 phenotypes, whereas a second wave of clones that expanded from day 15 to 37 leaned towards CD4+. The detection of some responding clones in pre-infection memory suggests that pre-existing cross-reactive memory T cells joined the SARS-CoV-2 response.

This clonotype was obtained from a man aged 18 to 29 who had mild COVID-19 (a few samples of this study predate the infection). The sample titles of this study are shuffled in the database, so cell type and time point are left out; the donor was told from shared clones. This chain joins TRBV10-3 to TRBJ1-2, with the D gene too uncertain to name. Sequencing was done on a sample of PBMCs or a T cell subset sorted from them (not recorded which). The CDR3 here reads CAISDARTLDEGYTF. The nucleotides read TGTGCCATCAGTGATGCTAGGACCCTCGATGAGGGCTACACCTTC.